The T cell receptor (beta chain) described here comes from a study of blood T cell repertoires in COVID-19. This CDR3 is built from 18 residues. Germline CDR1 and CDR2: SGHVS and FQNEAQ. Trimming at V came to 3 bases and at J to 4 bases, leaving 12 bases not matched to a gene. Sequencing used immunoSEQ multiplex PCR; TCRdb keeps in-frame clones, though not all of them. The sample consists of roughly 210,000 clones, roughly 87% of them appearing once. Participants, about 18 to 100 years old, spanned fewer than 25 US areas. The chain is built from TRBV7-8 and TRBJ1-2; the match to TRBD1 covers 12 bases. The sample comprised PBMCs or T cells enriched from blood (not recorded which). The clonotype originates from a man under 40 in a cohort exposed to, infected with or recovered from COVID-19 (not recorded which). The CDR3 nucleotides read TGTGCCAGCAGCTTCCGAATCCCGGGACAGGGGGCTGGCTATGGCTACACCTTC. It is translated as CASSFRIPGQGAGYGYTF.